The 6 T cell receptor beta chains listed next were all sequenced from one sample in a study of cytomegalovirus exposure and HLA in healthy donors. The protocol was immunoSEQ multiplex PCR, while the TCRdb copy is restricted to in-frame clones and leaves out a portion. The sample lists around 140,000 clones, approximately 94% occurring once. Sequencing was done on a sample of PBMCs. Receptors were obtained from a man between 18 and 35 years old in good health and CMV-seropositive.

This chain joins TRBV4-2 and TRBJ2-7, with D possibly TRBD2 on 6 matching bases. The CDR3 is 15 amino acids. V lost 1 base and J 5 bases, leaving 15 bases between the germline ends. Germline V CDR1 and CDR2: LGHNA, YNFKEQ. This CDR3 is CASSQAGDPVHEQYF. CDR3 coding DNA: TGTGCCAGCAGCCAAGCGGGAGACCCAGTCCACGAGCAGTACTTC.

The chain joins TRBV28 to TRBJ2-2; TRBD2 agrees at 7 bases. With 8 bases clipped from V and 4 bases from J, the junction kept 7 bases outside the gene matches. Germline CDR1 and CDR2: MDHEN and SYDVKM. The CDR3 extends over 14 amino acids. The CDR3: CASAAGEGTGELFF. In nucleotides, the CDR3 is TGTGCCAGCGCAGCCGGGGAGGGCACCGGGGAGCTGTTTTTT. The full variable domain, with the rest looked up from reference TRBV28 and TRBJ2-2, is DVKVTQSSRYLVKRTGEKVFLECVQDMDHENMFWYRQDPGLGLRLIYFSYDVKMKEKGDIPEGYSVSREKKERFSLILESASTNQTSMYLCASAAGEGTGELFFGEGSRLTVL.

The rearrangement uses TRBV5-1 and TRBJ1-2, with TRBD1 matching 7 bases. The CDR3 loop spans 13 amino acids. The germline CDR1 and CDR2 sequences are SGHRS and YFSETQ. V shed 5 bases and J 5 bases; nucleotides not matched to a gene: 6. Written as DNA, the CDR3 is TGCGCCAGCAGGTTTAACAGGGGTTATGGCTACACCTTC. It encodes CASRFNRGYGYTF. Using reference TRBV5-1 and TRBJ1-2 for the parts outside the CDR3, the full variable domain is KAGVTQTPRYLIKTRGQQVTLSCSPISGHRSVSWYQQTPGQGLQFLFEYFSETQRNKGNFPGRFSGRQFSNSRSEMNVSTLELGDSALYLCASRFNRGYGYTFGSGTRLTVV.

The chain has TRBV28 and TRBJ1-2, with a tentative D call TRBD1 (5 bases). Germline-derived CDR1 and CDR2 are MDHEN and SYDVKM. Trimming shortened V by 2 bases and J by 8 bases, and 15 bases separated the two germline ends. CDR3 size: 14 residues. CDR3 amino acids: CASSLLGGVGGYTF. The CDR3 region has the DNA TGTGCCAGCAGTTTACTCGGGGGGGTCGGAGGCTACACCTTC.

This chain links TRBV9 with TRBJ1-2, with 8 bases matching TRBD1. This CDR3 is built from 16 residues. Unmatched junction bases numbered 8, after V lost 0 bases and J lost 4 bases. Germline assignment: CDR1 SGDLS and CDR2 YYNGEE. The CDR3 DNA reads as TGTGCCAGCAGCGTAGATGGACAGGGACGCGTCTATGGCTACACCTTC. This sequence encodes CASSVDGQGRVYGYTF.

The chain couples TRBV29-1 to TRBJ2-1, with 11 bases identical to TRBD2. After removal of 5 bases from V and 4 bases from J, the junction contained 7 bases not matched to a gene. Germline V lookup: CDR1 SQVTM, CDR2 ANQGSEA. The CDR3 has 15 residues. The CDR3 region is CSVYSSGGSYNEQFF. The CDR3, as DNA: TGCAGCGTTTACTCTAGCGGGGGGTCATACAATGAGCAGTTCTTC.